The 24 T cell receptor beta chains listed next were all sequenced from one sample in a study of blood T cell repertoires in COVID-19. Sequenced by immunoSEQ multiplex PCR; TCRdb stores in-frame clones only, minus some. Altogether around 80,000 clones are present, roughly four fifths being singletons, with the ten largest covering about 20%. Input material: peripheral blood. Receptor source: a woman of 80 years or more with active or convalescent COVID-19.

This chain connects TRBV5-6 to TRBJ1-6; 7 nucleotides agree with TRBD1. Germline-derived CDR1 and CDR2 are SGHDT and YYEEEE. With 0 bases clipped from V and 3 bases from J, the junction kept 3 bases outside the gene matches. This CDR3 contains 16 residues. Written as DNA, the CDR3 is TGTGCCAGCAGCTTGGTGGGGACAGTCTATAATTCACCCCTCCACTTT. It yields the protein CASSLVGTVYNSPLHF.

The J gene is TRBJ1-3, the V gene TRBV3-1 (or the pseudogene TRBV3-2); D might be TRBD1 (5 bases). The V gene's germline CDR1 is LGHDT and CDR2 YNNKEL (reference sequence). Trimming removed 0 bases at V and 4 bases at J, with 13 bases between. This CDR3 is 16 amino acids long. The CDR3 DNA reads as TGTGCCAGCAGCCAAGATCTCGGGGGTTGGGGAAACACCATATATTTT. It specifies CASSQDLGGWGNTIYF.

The chain couples TRBV5-1 to TRBJ2-7, with 8 bases aligning to TRBD2. This CDR3 is 15 amino acids long. V shed 0 bases, J shed 3 bases, and the junction held 5 bases outside the gene matches. Germline-derived CDR1 and CDR2 are SGHRS and YFSETQ. The DNA of the CDR3 is TGCGCCAGCAGCTTGGAGGCGGGGGGAGGCTACGAGCAGTACTTC. Its translation is CASSLEAGGGYEQYF.

The chain recombines TRBV27 with TRBJ2-1, with no clear D. The germline CDR1 and CDR2 sequences are MNHEY and SMNVEV (reference sequence). The CDR3 length is 13 residues. V dropped 0 bases and J dropped 11 bases, with 11 bases sitting between them. CDR3 DNA sequence: TGTGCCAGCAGTTTATCCCCCGCCCAGAAGCAGTTCTTC. Encoded protein: CASSLSPAQKQFF.

This chain links TRBV7-2 with TRBJ1-6; perhaps TRBD1 as D (6 bases). V was clipped by 6 bases and J by 10 bases, with 19 bases between them. Per the germline V gene, CDR1 is SGHTA and CDR2 is FQGNSA. The CDR3 spans 15 residues. In DNA form, the CDR3 reads TGTGCCAGCAGACAGACAGGTGGAAGGGGGTCACCCCTCCACTTT. Protein: CASRQTGGRGSPLHF.

This chain links TRBV7-2 with TRBJ2-5; weak D call: TRBD1 (5 bases). Germline V gene lookup returns CDR1 SGHTA and CDR2 FQGNSA. The V and J ends lost 2 bases and 2 bases respectively, with 21 bases between them. This CDR3 spans 18 amino acids. CDR3 bases: TGTGCCAGCAGCTTAAGGGCTTCGGGTCAGGGCCGACAAGAGACCCAGTACTTC. Amino acids: CASSLRASGQGRQETQYF.

The V and J genes are TRBV5-1 and TRBJ2-2; 8 bases agree with TRBD1. The trim removed 4 bases at V and 5 bases at J, leaving 13 bases unmatched. There are 17 residues in the CDR3. The germline V gene encodes CDR1 SGHRS and CDR2 YFSETQ. The CDR3 region has the DNA TGCGCCAGCAGCCCTGCCTTGGGACAGGTTTTGACCGGGGAGCTGTTTTTT. Its protein is CASSPALGQVLTGELFF.

As DNA, the CDR3 is TGTGCCAGCAGCCCGGCAGGGGCACGGGGCTATGGCTACACCTTC. Translation gives CASSPAGARGYGYTF. The chain links TRBV7-2 to TRBJ1-2; possible D gene TRBD1, 6 bases. V lost 5 bases, J lost 4 bases, and 17 bases lay in between. Germline loops: CDR1 SGHTA, CDR2 FQGNSA. The CDR3 extends over 15 amino acids.

Only one count was recorded for this clone. The chain carries TRBV15 and TRBJ1-5, with 11 positions matching TRBD1. V shed 4 bases and J 7 bases; nucleotides not matched to a gene: 6. The germline gives CDR1 LNHNV, CDR2 YYDKDF (reference sequence). The CDR3 contains 15 residues. The CDR3 loop is CATSTPGTGGQPQHF. CDR3 DNA: TGTGCCACCAGCACCCCCGGGACAGGGGGACAGCCCCAGCATTTT.

The chain employs TRBV3-1 (or the pseudogene TRBV3-2) and TRBJ2-7; no firm D call. The CDR3 spans 14 residues. From germline, CDR1 is LGHDT and CDR2 YNNKEL (reference sequence). V lost 0 bases to trimming and J lost 0 bases, with 6 bases between them. The CDR3 DNA follows: TGTGCCAGCAGCCAAGATCCCAGCTCCTACGAGCAGTACTTC. Protein: CASSQDPSSYEQYF.

This sequence joins TRBV7-6 and TRBJ1-3; 7 nucleotides align to TRBD1. The V gene's germline CDR1 is SGHVS and CDR2 FNYEAQ. The CDR3 has 18 amino acids. V dropped 3 bases and J dropped 2; count of bases not matched to a gene: 13. CDR3 sequence: CASSFKPPDRVAGNTIYF. The CDR3 DNA reads as TGTGCCAGCAGCTTCAAACCGCCCGACAGGGTCGCTGGAAACACCATATATTTT.

The V and J genes are TRBV7-6 and TRBJ2-7; TRBD1 matches at 7 bases. The germline CDR1 and CDR2 sequences are SGHVS and FNYEAQ. V gave up 5 bases and J gave up 4 bases; unmatched junction bases: 11. The CDR3 is 15 residues long. This CDR3 reads CASSVGDSSLYEQYF. The CDR3 DNA follows: TGTGCCAGCAGCGTGGGGGACAGCTCACTATACGAGCAGTACTTC.

The chain's CDR3 is CASSADRGVGETQYF. The CDR3 bases are TGTGCCAGCAGCGCGGACAGGGGAGTTGGGGAGACCCAGTACTTC. This chain connects TRBV9 to TRBJ2-5; 9 bases are a match to TRBD1. This CDR3 contains 15 residues. CDR1 is SGDLS, CDR2 YYNGEE, per germline. The junction had 8 bases not matched to a gene; V was cut back by 3 bases and J by 5 bases.

The chain uses TRBV7-2 and TRBJ2-3; 10 bases are shared with TRBD2. This CDR3 has 16 residues. The germline CDR1 and CDR2 sequences are SGHTA and FQGNSA. Trimming took 5 bases from V and 2 from J; bases not matched to a gene: 7. Here the CDR3 DNA reads TGTGCCAGCAGCCATCAGAGCGGGGGGGCCACAGATACGCAGTATTTT. Translation gives CASSHQSGGATDTQYF.

This clone was observed at least ten times. The V gene is TRBV5-1, the J gene TRBJ2-2; D perhaps matches TRBD1 (6 bases). The germline CDR1 and CDR2 sequences are SGHRS and YFSETQ. The length of the CDR3 is 13 residues. V was pared by 4 bases and J by 6 bases, with 10 bases between. For the CDR3, the DNA is TGCGCCAGCAGCGTGAACAGGGCCGGGGAGCTGTTTTTT. It translates to CASSVNRAGELFF.

The gene calls are TRBV29-1 and TRBJ2-7; 11 bases fit TRBD1. V lost 6 bases and J lost 3; bases outside the gene matches: 1. The CDR3 is 12 amino acids. Germline CDR1 SQVTM, CDR2 ANQGSEA. CDR3 sequence reads: CSVGTGGYEQYF. DNA of the CDR3: TGCAGCGTGGGGACAGGGGGCTACGAGCAGTACTTC.

The chain combines TRBV18 with TRBJ2-7; 8 bases match TRBD2. Germline assignment: CDR1 KGHSH and CDR2 LQKENI. The CDR3 spans 16 residues. V dropped 3 bases and J dropped 4; count of bases not matched to a gene: 11. The DNA of the CDR3 is TGTGCCAGCTCACCCCCGGTAGGCGGGGGGATTTACGAGCAGTACTTC. This codes for CASSPPVGGGIYEQYF. Combining the CDR3 with reference TRBV18 and TRBJ2-7 gives the whole variable domain NAGVMQNPRHLVRRRGQEARLRCSPMKGHSHVYWYRQLPEEGLKFMVYLQKENIIDESGMPKERFSAEFPKEGPSILRIQQVVRGDSAAYFCASSPPVGGGIYEQYFGPGTRLTVT.

J is TRBJ1-1 and V is TRBV6-5; D is undetermined. The length of the CDR3 is 12 residues. V was trimmed by 8 bases and J by 11 bases, leaving 18 bases between them. Germline V gene sequence: CDR1 MNHEY, CDR2 SVGAGI. Here the CDR3 DNA reads TGTGCCAGCTTCTCCGGTGCAAGTGATGCTTTCTTT. This translates into CASFSGASDAFF.

This sequence joins TRBV2 and TRBJ2-5, with 7 bases lining up with TRBD1. Per the germline V gene, CDR1 is SNHLY and CDR2 is FYNNEI. The length of the CDR3 is 15 residues. Trimming cost V 7 bases and J 0 bases; bases outside gene matches: 8. CDR3 nucleotide sequence: TGTGCCAGCACCTGGGGGACAGAATACCAAGAGACCCAGTACTTC. Translation: CASTWGTEYQETQYF.

The chain recombines TRBV19 with TRBJ2-7; 7 nucleotides line up with TRBD1. Losses at the gene ends were 3 bases for V and 1 base for J; bases not matched to a gene: 3. The CDR3 covers 14 residues. Germline CDR1 reads LNHDA; CDR2 reads SQIVND (reference sequence). Here the CDR3 reads CASSMGTESYEQYF. CDR3 sequence (DNA): TGTGCCAGTAGTATGGGGACAGAATCCTACGAGCAGTACTTC.

This sequence joins TRBV20-1 and TRBJ1-1; tentatively, D is TRBD1 (5 bases). In germline, CDR1 is DFQATT, CDR2 SNEGSKA (reference sequence). The CDR3 runs 13 residues. Trimming left V 3 bases short and J 1 base short, with 9 bases between. The CDR3 DNA reads TGCAGTGCTAGTCCGGACACGAACACTGAAGCTTTCTTT. It yields the protein CSASPDTNTEAFF.

This clone was observed once. The chain is built from TRBV28 and TRBJ2-1; D is unclear. The V end was cut by 5 bases, the J end by 7 bases, with 6 bases between. The germline V gene has CDR1 MDHEN and CDR2 SYDVKM. The CDR3 has 11 amino acids. The CDR3 sequence: CASSLRNEQFF. As DNA, the CDR3 is TGTGCCAGCAGTCTACGAAATGAGCAGTTCTTC.

This chain connects TRBV28 to TRBJ2-1, with TRBD2 matching 8 bases. Germline assignment: CDR1 MDHEN and CDR2 SYDVKM. The CDR3 is 15 residues long. V dropped 6 bases and J dropped 4; count of bases not matched to a gene: 8. CDR3 coding DNA: TGTGCCAGCAGGCGCGGGGGGCCCGATTACAATGAGCAGTTCTTC. As protein: CASRRGGPDYNEQFF.

The chain recombines TRBV6-2 or TRBV6-3 with TRBJ1-6; D not certain. Trimming shortened V by 3 bases and J by 11 bases, and 8 bases separated the two germline ends. CDR3 length: 12 residues. CDR1 and CDR2 (germline): MNHEY, SVGEGT. The CDR3 reads CASSYQATPLHF. The CDR3 bases are TGTGCCAGCAGTTATCAGGCTACACCCCTCCACTTT.